Listed here are 7 T cell receptor beta chains from one sample, sequenced in a study of graft-versus-host responses after intestinal transplantation. Produced via immunoSEQ multiplex PCR; TCRdb's table is partial and in-frame only. The profile shows 20,000 to 30,000 clones, approximately 83% of them singletons. The input for sequencing was PBMCs, taken 450 to 490 days after intestinal transplant. These receptors were obtained from a human patient who received an intestinal transplant, so some T cells may come from the graft donor.

The rearrangement links TRBV7-9 to TRBJ1-1; no definite D call. This CDR3 comprises 14 residues. Germline CDR1 reads SEHNR; CDR2 reads FQNEAQ (reference sequence). The germline V and J ends were trimmed by 5 bases and 1 base, with 11 bases remaining between them. CDR3 bases: TGTGCCAGCAGCCATAAACAAGGGAACACTGAAGCTTTCTTT. It translates to CASSHKQGNTEAFF. The full variable domain, in which reference TRBV7-9 and TRBJ1-1 provide the parts outside the CDR3, is DTGVSQNPRHKITKRGQNVTFRCDPISEHNRLYWYRQTLGQGPEFLTYFQNEAQLEKSRLLSDRFSAERPKGSFSTLEIQRTEQGDSAMYLCASSHKQGNTEAFFGQGTRLTVV.

The chain recombines TRBV6-5 with TRBJ1-5, with TRBD1 identical over 8 bases. The CDR3 is 15 residues long. V shed 6 bases and J 3 bases; nucleotides not matched to a gene: 7. Germline values: CDR1 MNHEY, CDR2 SVGAGI. CDR3 sequence reads: CASSPRTGNNQPQHF. The CDR3 coding sequence is TGTGCCAGCAGCCCTAGGACAGGGAACAATCAGCCCCAGCATTTT.

The V gene is TRBV19, the J gene TRBJ1-2; D is ambiguous. The CDR3 length is 13 residues. V gave up 2 bases and J gave up 7 bases, with 11 bases separating them. The germline V gene encodes CDR1 LNHDA and CDR2 SQIVND (reference sequence). The DNA for the CDR3 is TGTGCCAGTAGTATAACGGCAGGAAGTGGCTACACCTTC. This gives the protein CASSITAGSGYTF.

This clone was observed once. The chain employs TRBV6-4 and TRBJ2-5, with D uncertain. The V end was cut by 3 bases, the J end by 5 bases, with 4 bases between. There are 11 residues in the CDR3. Germline-derived CDR1 and CDR2 are MRHNA and SNTAGT. The CDR3 sequence is CASSETETQYF. The CDR3 region has the DNA TGTGCCAGCAGTGAGACGGAGACCCAGTACTTC.

The chain combines TRBV28 with TRBJ2-3; D may be TRBD2 (6 bases). There are 17 residues in the CDR3. V lost 5 bases and J 6 bases, leaving 24 bases between the germline ends. CDR1 is MDHEN, CDR2 SYDVKM, per germline. The CDR3 loop is CASSHSLGQEGRDTQYF. The CDR3 bases are TGTGCCAGCAGTCATTCCTTGGGCCAGGAGGGGAGGGATACGCAGTATTTT.

The rearrangement links TRBV6-6 to TRBJ2-7; 10 nucleotides align to TRBD2. CDR1 and CDR2 from the germline V gene are MNHNY and SVGAGI (reference sequence). The junction had 6 bases not matched to a gene; V was cut back by 6 bases and J by 4 bases. The CDR3 loop spans 14 amino acids. This CDR3 reads CASRPGLARYEQYF. In DNA, the CDR3 is TGTGCCAGCAGGCCGGGACTAGCGCGGTACGAGCAGTACTTC.

The chain employs TRBV10-3 and TRBJ1-2, with 7 bases lining up with TRBD1. J lost 8 bases, V lost 2 bases, and 11 bases had no gene match. The length of the CDR3 is 15 residues. Germline V CDR1 and CDR2: ENHRY, SYGVKD. The CDR3, as DNA: TGTGCCATCAGTGAGCCGGGACAGCTTCCTTGGGGCTACACCTTC. Its protein is CAISEPGQLPWGYTF.